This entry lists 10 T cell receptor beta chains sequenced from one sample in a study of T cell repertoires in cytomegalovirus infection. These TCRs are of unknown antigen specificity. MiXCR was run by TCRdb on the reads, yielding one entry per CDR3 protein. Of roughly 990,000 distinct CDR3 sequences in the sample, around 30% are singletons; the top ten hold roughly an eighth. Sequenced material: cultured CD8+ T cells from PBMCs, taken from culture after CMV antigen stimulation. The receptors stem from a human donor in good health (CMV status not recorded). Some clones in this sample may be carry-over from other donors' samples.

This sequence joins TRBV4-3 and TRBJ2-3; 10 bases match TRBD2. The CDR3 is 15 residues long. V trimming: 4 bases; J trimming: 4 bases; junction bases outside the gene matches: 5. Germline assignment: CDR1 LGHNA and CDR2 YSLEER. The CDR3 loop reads CASSRSGGEADTQYF. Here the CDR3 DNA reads TGCGCCAGCAGCCGCAGCGGGGGGGAGGCAGATACGCAGTATTTT.

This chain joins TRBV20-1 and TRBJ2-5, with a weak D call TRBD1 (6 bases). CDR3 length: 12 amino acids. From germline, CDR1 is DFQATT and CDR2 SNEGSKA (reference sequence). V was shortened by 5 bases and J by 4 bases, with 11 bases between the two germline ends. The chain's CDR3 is CSAEQGTETQYF. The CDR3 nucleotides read TGCAGTGCTGAACAGGGCACAGAGACCCAGTACTTC.

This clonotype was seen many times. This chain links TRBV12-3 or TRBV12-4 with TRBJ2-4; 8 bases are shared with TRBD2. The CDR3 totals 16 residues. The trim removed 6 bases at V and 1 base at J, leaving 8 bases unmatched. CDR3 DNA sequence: TGTGCCAGCAGCCTAGCGGGCTACCAGGCCAAAAACATTCAGTACTTC. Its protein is CASSLAGYQAKNIQYF.

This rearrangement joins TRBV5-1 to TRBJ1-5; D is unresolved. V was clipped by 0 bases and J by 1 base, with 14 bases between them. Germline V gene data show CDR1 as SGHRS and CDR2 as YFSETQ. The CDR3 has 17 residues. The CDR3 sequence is CASSLAPRQLSNQPQHF. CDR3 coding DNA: TGCGCCAGCAGCTTGGCCCCCCGACAATTGAGCAATCAGCCCCAGCATTTT.

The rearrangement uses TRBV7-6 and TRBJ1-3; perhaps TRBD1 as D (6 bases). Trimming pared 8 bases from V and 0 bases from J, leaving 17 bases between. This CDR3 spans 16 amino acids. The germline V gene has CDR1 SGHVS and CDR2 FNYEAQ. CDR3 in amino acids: CASGGEDRNSGNTIYF. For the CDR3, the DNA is TGTGCCAGCGGGGGCGAAGACAGGAACTCTGGAAACACCATATATTTT.

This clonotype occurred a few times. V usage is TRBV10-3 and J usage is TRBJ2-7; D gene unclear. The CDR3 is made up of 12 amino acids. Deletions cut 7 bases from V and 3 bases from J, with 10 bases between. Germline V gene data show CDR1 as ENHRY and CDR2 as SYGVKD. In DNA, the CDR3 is TGTGCCATCAAAGACGAGATCTACGAGCAGTACTTC. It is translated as CAIKDEIYEQYF.

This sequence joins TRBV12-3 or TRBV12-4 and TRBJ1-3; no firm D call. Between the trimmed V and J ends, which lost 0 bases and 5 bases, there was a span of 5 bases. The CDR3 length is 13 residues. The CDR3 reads CASSLANRNTIYF. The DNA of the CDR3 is TGTGCCAGCAGTTTAGCGAACAGAAACACCATATATTTT.

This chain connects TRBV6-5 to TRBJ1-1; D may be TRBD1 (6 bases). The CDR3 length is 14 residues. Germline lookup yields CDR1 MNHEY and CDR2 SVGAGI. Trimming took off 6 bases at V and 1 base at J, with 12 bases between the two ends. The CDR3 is CASSPYRANTEAFF. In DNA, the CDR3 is TGTGCCAGCAGCCCTTACAGGGCGAACACTGAAGCTTTCTTT.

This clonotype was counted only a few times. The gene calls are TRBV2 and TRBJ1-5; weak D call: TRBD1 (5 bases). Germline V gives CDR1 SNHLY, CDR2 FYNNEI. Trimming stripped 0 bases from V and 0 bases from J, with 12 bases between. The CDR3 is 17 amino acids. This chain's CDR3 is CASSEAGGVFSNQPQHF. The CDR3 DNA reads TGTGCCAGCAGTGAAGCGGGGGGGGTTTTTAGCAATCAGCCCCAGCATTTT.

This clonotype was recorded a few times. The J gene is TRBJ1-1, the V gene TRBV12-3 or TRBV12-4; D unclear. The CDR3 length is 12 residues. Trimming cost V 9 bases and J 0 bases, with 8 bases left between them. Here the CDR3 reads CARQRLNTEAFF. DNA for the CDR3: TGTGCCAGGCAGCGGTTGAACACTGAAGCTTTCTTT.